The next 14 T cell receptor beta chains were all read from a single sample in a study of glioma-infiltrating T cells. The iRepertoire nested amplicon-rescue multiplex PCR amplified TCR alpha and beta CDR3s from RNA. From the multiplex PCR reads, TCRdb called clonotypes with MiXCR, one entry per CDR3 protein. The repertoire holds about 180,000 distinct CDR3 sequences, more than 35% seen once, with about 5.2% in the top ten. Sequenced: glioma tissue, nonneoplastic brain tissue, or PBMCs (not recorded which). Every receptor here comes from a human donor with low-grade glioma or glioblastoma, undergoing nonglioma brain surgery, or in good health (not recorded which).

Concerning this clonotype itself: This may come from a read error, since a much larger clone is one base off. Likely a read error: the CDR3 ends without its conserved phenylalanine or tryptophan. V is TRBV6-1 and J is TRBJ2-7, with TRBD2 matching over 10 bases. Trimming at V came to 6 bases and at J to 6 bases, leaving 8 bases not matched to a gene. This CDR3 contains 14 residues. CDR1 is MNHNS and CDR2 is SASEGT in the germline V gene. The CDR3, as DNA: TGTGCCAGCAGAACCGGGACTAGCGCTTCCGAGCAGTACCTC. This encodes CASRTGTSASEQYL.

The rearrangement joins TRBV29-1 to TRBJ2-7; the D gene is possibly TRBD2 (6 bases). Looked up from germline, CDR1 is SQVTM and CDR2 is ANQGSEA. Trimming removed 6 bases at V and 6 bases at J, with 12 bases between. There are 11 residues in the CDR3. Written as DNA, the CDR3 is TGCAGCGTGTCCCGGGGGAGCGAGCAGTACTTC. Protein: CSVSRGSEQYF.

Note on this clonotype: Compared with germline, one end of the junction differs, possibly owing to a read error. CDR3 nucleotide sequence: TGCGCCAGCAGTCGGGACAGATGGAACACTGGAGCTTTCTTT. This encodes CASSRDRWNTGAFF. The rearrangement links TRBV10-1 to TRBJ1-1; 7 nucleotides match TRBD1. The length of the CDR3 is 14 residues. The germline CDR1 and CDR2 sequences are WNHNN and SYGVQD (reference sequence).

The CDR3 nucleotides are TGCAGTGCTAGTTCGGGACTAGCCCAAACAAAAGAGACCCAGTACTTC. Its translation is CSASSGLAQTKETQYF. The chain employs TRBV20-1 and TRBJ2-5; 9 bases fit TRBD2. V shed 3 bases, J shed 3 bases, and the junction held 11 bases outside the gene matches. Germline V gene lookup returns CDR1 DFQATT and CDR2 SNEGSKA (reference sequence). This CDR3 spans 16 amino acids.

This clonotype has just a few counts. The chain carries TRBV10-3 and TRBJ2-3; D remains ambiguous. From germline, CDR1 is ENHRY and CDR2 SYGVKD. This CDR3 comprises 15 residues. V gave up 8 bases and J gave up 0 bases, with 15 bases separating them. CDR3 region: CAIGPAVSSTDTQYF. The CDR3 nucleotides read TGTGCCATCGGTCCGGCGGTCTCGAGCACAGATACGCAGTATTTT.

This clonotype was seen a single time. J is TRBJ2-7 and V is TRBV30; 13 bases agree with TRBD2. The CDR3 sequence is 17 residues long. V gave up 3 bases and J gave up 6 bases; unmatched junction bases: 14. Germline V gene lookup returns CDR1 GTSNPN and CDR2 SVGIG (reference sequence). CDR3 sequence reads: CAWSVPGLAGRFVEQYF. The CDR3 nucleotides are TGTGCCTGGAGCGTACCGGGACTAGCGGGAAGGTTCGTCGAGCAGTACTTC.

V and J are TRBV19 and TRBJ2-4; 12 bases are shared with TRBD2. V was clipped by 5 bases and J by 5 bases; unmatched bases: 7. The CDR3 sequence is 16 residues long. Per germline, CDR1 LNHDA and CDR2 SQIVND (reference sequence). The CDR3 DNA sequence: TGTGCCAGTAGTCCGCGGACTAGCGGGACTGAAAACATTCAGTACTTC. Translation: CASSPRTSGTENIQYF.

This clonotype appeared many times. The chain joins TRBV12-3 or TRBV12-4 to TRBJ2-1; no definite D call. This CDR3 comprises 13 residues. V dropped 2 bases and J dropped 9 bases, with 11 bases sitting between them. The CDR3 loop reads CASSLIKRVEQFF. In DNA, the CDR3 is TGTGCCAGCAGTTTAATTAAAAGGGTTGAGCAGTTCTTC.

About this clonotype: A read error may be the cause here, since a much bigger clone is one base away. In DNA, the CDR3 is TGTTCCAGCAGCTTAGGAATAAGCGGTACCTACGAGCAGTACTTC. This sequence encodes CSSSLGISGTYEQYF. The chain employs TRBV7-2 and TRBJ2-7; weak D call: TRBD2 (5 bases). The V gene's germline CDR1 is SGHTA and CDR2 FQGNSA. This CDR3 contains 15 residues.

A note on this clonotype: One end of the junction does not line up with germline, which may come from a read error. The V gene is TRBV6-1, the J gene TRBJ2-5; D is possibly TRBD1 or TRBD2 (5 bases each). The CDR3 contains 12 residues. The germline CDR1 and CDR2 sequences are MNHNS and SASEGT. The CDR3 reads CASQDLGENQYF. The CDR3 nucleotides read TGTGCCAGTCAGGACTTGGGGGAGAACCAGTACTTC.

This clonotype occurred many times. The chain is built from TRBV7-9 and TRBJ1-5; D is unresolved. The V and J ends lost 4 bases and 1 base respectively, with 8 bases between them. Germline CDR1 is SEHNR and CDR2 is FQNEAQ (reference sequence). The CDR3 totals 14 residues. CDR3 amino acids: CASSSDASNQPQHF. DNA of the CDR3: TGTGCCAGCAGCTCCGACGCAAGCAATCAGCCCCAGCATTTT.

This clonotype was seen a few times. This chain joins TRBV7-9 and TRBJ2-7, with 11 nucleotides matching TRBD2. The CDR3 spans 16 residues. The V gene end was trimmed by 1 base and the J gene end by 3 bases; junction bases not matched to a gene: 5. Germline values: CDR1 SEHNR, CDR2 FQNEAQ (reference sequence). Written as DNA, the CDR3 is TGTGCCAGCAGCTTAGGCGGGACTAGCGGTTTCTACGAGCAGTACTTC. The encoded protein is CASSLGGTSGFYEQYF. Based on the CDR3 plus reference TRBV7-9 and TRBJ2-7, the full variable domain is DTGVSQNPRHKITKRGQNVTFRCDPISEHNRLYWYRQTLGQGPEFLTYFQNEAQLEKSRLLSDRFSAERPKGSFSTLEIQRTEQGDSAMYLCASSLGGTSGFYEQYFGPGTRLTVT.

In this sample, this clonotype turned up many times. This chain links TRBV6-1 with TRBJ2-7, with 8 bases that match TRBD2. V gave up 5 bases and J gave up 4 bases; unmatched junction bases: 7. Germline CDR1 MNHNS, CDR2 SASEGT. CDR3 length equals 14 residues. The CDR3 here is CASSLGLAGYEQYF. The CDR3 DNA sequence: TGTGCCAGCAGTCTCGGACTAGCCGGGTACGAGCAGTACTTC.

For this clonotype: This clone may be a read error of a much larger clone one base away. The chain couples TRBV28 to TRBJ2-7, with 9 nucleotides matching TRBD1. CDR1 is MDHEN and CDR2 is SYDVKM in the germline V gene. V was clipped by 7 bases and J by 0 bases; unmatched bases: 7. This CDR3 spans 15 amino acids. Written as DNA, the CDR3 is TGTGCCAGCAATTACAGGGGGCGAGGCTCCTACGAGCAGTACTTC. This codes for CASNYRGRGSYEQYF.